This T cell receptor (beta chain) is drawn from a study of T cell responses to AZD1222 COVID-19 vaccine. There are 13 residues in the CDR3. V lost 5 bases, J lost 5 bases, and 10 bases lay in between. The germline V gene encodes CDR1 MNHEY and CDR2 SVGEGT. Sequenced by immunoSEQ multiplex PCR; TCRdb stores in-frame clones only, minus some. The sample has 30,000 to 35,000 clones, around nine tenths seen once. The chain carries TRBV6-2 or TRBV6-3 and TRBJ1-5; a possible D gene is TRBD1 (5 bases). Specimen: peripheral blood, collected 28 days after the second AZD1222 dose. The TCR sequence derives from an adult who received the AZD1222 COVID-19 vaccine. The CDR3 DNA sequence: TGTGCCAGCAGTCCGGGACCCTATCAGCCCCAGCATTTT. It translates to CASSPGPYQPQHF.